The rows below give T cell receptor beta chains drawn from one sample of a study of cytomegalovirus exposure and HLA in healthy donors. Produced via immunoSEQ multiplex PCR; TCRdb's table is partial and in-frame only. The sample has approximately 90,000 clones, about 78% seen once. Sequencing was carried out using PBMCs. The receptors were gathered from a man aged 35-49 years in good health and CMV-seronegative. CDR3s include the opening cysteine and the closing phenylalanine or tryptophan. A D gene is named only where the DNA matches it firmly. Clone size is not always given. Where it is, it says once, few, many or a class for expanded clones.

abundance	d_gene	v_gene	j_gene	CDR3aa	CDR3nt
NA	TRBD1	TRBV19	TRBJ1-1	CASSMDRGRNTEAFF	TGTGCCAGTAGTATGGACAGGGGGCGGAACACTGAAGCTTTCTTT
NA	TRBD1	TRBV9	TRBJ1-3	CANSVSGQISGNTIYF	TGTGCCAACAGCGTCTCGGGACAGATCTCTGGAAACACCATATATTTT
NA	NA	TRBV10-3	TRBJ2-1	CAISDPWTASSYNEQFF	TGTGCCATCAGTGATCCCTGGACAGCGAGCTCCTACAATGAGCAGTTCTTC
NA	NA	TRBV4-1	TRBJ1-1	CASSQGGLNTEAFF	TGCGCCAGCAGCCAAGGGGGGCTGAACACTGAAGCTTTCTTT
NA	NA	TRBV5-4	TRBJ2-5	CASSRIQVGETQYF	TGTGCCAGCAGTCGGATCCAGGTAGGAGAGACCCAGTACTTC
once	NA	TRBV5-1	TRBJ1-1	CASRVGGGVQNTEAFF	TGCGCCAGCAGAGTGGGGGGTGGAGTTCAGAACACTGAAGCTTTCTTT
NA	TRBD2	TRBV9	TRBJ2-3	CASSVEASGFTDTQYF	TGTGCCAGCAGCGTAGAAGCTAGCGGATTCACAGATACGCAGTATTTT
few	TRBD1	TRBV2	TRBJ2-7	CASRRQGTGEQYF	TGTGCCAGCAGGCGACAGGGGACGGGCGAGCAGTACTTC
NA	TRBD2	TRBV7-8	TRBJ2-7	CASSLTGGNREQYF	TGTGCCAGCAGCTTAACGGGAGGGAATCGCGAGCAGTACTTC
once	TRBD1	TRBV18	TRBJ2-1	CASSPFIPGQEYNEQFF	TGTGCCAGCTCACCTTTTATCCCGGGACAGGAGTACAATGAGCAGTTCTTC
NA	NA	TRBV30	TRBJ1-3	CAWSVLVVGNTIYF	TGTGCCTGGAGTGTACTGGTAGTTGGAAACACCATATATTTT
NA	NA	TRBV5-1	TRBJ1-2	CASSPGAGVVDYGYTF	TGCGCCAGCAGCCCTGGGGCAGGGGTTGTCGACTATGGCTACACCTTC
NA	TRBD1	TRBV11-2	TRBJ2-7	CASRNTARQGGYEQYF	TGTGCCAGCAGAAACACCGCACGACAGGGTGGGTACGAGCAGTACTTC
NA	NA	TRBV18	TRBJ2-2	CASSPSQNTGELFF	TGTGCCAGCTCACCAAGCCAGAACACCGGGGAGCTGTTTTTT
once	TRBD1	TRBV5-1	TRBJ1-4	CASSLTGEGEKLFF	TGCGCCAGCAGCTTGACAGGGGAAGGTGAAAAACTGTTTTTT
NA	TRBD1	TRBV7-6	TRBJ2-1	CASSERGTGGGNEQFF	TGTGCCAGCAGTGAAAGGGGGACAGGGGGCGGGAATGAGCAGTTCTTC
few	TRBD1	TRBV7-9	TRBJ1-1	CASSSLTGGQAFF	TGTGCCAGCAGCTCACTAACAGGGGGCCAAGCTTTCTTT
once	NA	TRBV6-1	TRBJ1-4	CASGRTGGDNEKLFF	TGTGCCAGCGGCAGGACGGGAGGCGATAATGAAAAACTGTTTTTT
NA	TRBD2	TRBV29-1	TRBJ2-1	CSSNRLANYNEQFF	TGCAGCTCAAACAGACTAGCGAACTACAATGAGCAGTTCTTC
NA	TRBD2	TRBV9	TRBJ2-7	CASSVAAGERYEQYF	TGTGCCAGCAGCGTAGCCGCGGGGGAGCGGTACGAGCAGTACTTC
NA	TRBD2	TRBV10-3	TRBJ2-2	CAISFGLAGNTGELFF	TGTGCCATCAGTTTCGGACTAGCAGGCAACACCGGGGAGCTGTTTTTT
NA	TRBD1	TRBV14	TRBJ1-2	CASSPKGWDRGLMDGYTF	TGTGCCAGCAGCCCTAAAGGCTGGGACAGGGGTTTAATGGATGGCTACACCTTC
NA	NA	TRBV13	TRBJ2-1	CASSLNLASAYNEQFF	TGTGCCAGCAGCTTAAACCTCGCTAGCGCGTACAATGAGCAGTTCTTC
few	TRBD2	TRBV5-4	TRBJ2-3	CASSTAGTSATDTQYF	TGTGCCAGCAGCACAGCCGGGACTAGCGCGACAGATACGCAGTATTTT
NA	TRBD1	TRBV5-4	TRBJ2-5	CASSLETGEQETQYF	TGTGCCAGCAGCTTGGAGACAGGGGAACAAGAGACCCAGTACTTC
NA	TRBD1	TRBV18	TRBJ1-6	CASSQGTGDDNSPLHF	TGTGCCAGCTCACAGGGGACAGGGGACGATAATTCACCCCTCCACTTT
NA	TRBD1	TRBV6-1	TRBJ1-4	CASKIGQAPNEKLFF	TGTGCCAGCAAGATAGGACAGGCCCCTAATGAAAAACTGTTTTTT
few	TRBD2	TRBV28	TRBJ2-3	CASSSSLAGGRTDTQYF	TGTGCCAGCAGTTCTAGCCTAGCGGGAGGCCGCACAGATACGCAGTATTTT
NA	NA	TRBV6-1	TRBJ1-3	CATSVSGNTIYF	TGTGCCACCAGCGTCTCTGGAAACACCATATATTTT
NA	NA	TRBV6-4	TRBJ1-4	CASSVKQPNEKLFF	TGTGCCAGCAGTGTGAAACAGCCTAATGAAAAACTGTTTTTT
NA	TRBD1	TRBV30	TRBJ1-2	CAWSAGQGVVYGYTF	TGTGCCTGGAGTGCCGGACAGGGGGTGGTCTATGGCTACACCTTC
NA	TRBD2	TRBV6-5	TRBJ2-5	CASSSPSGRRGQYF	TGTGCCAGCAGTTCCCCTAGCGGGAGGCGGGGGCAGTACTTC
NA	NA	TRBV28	TRBJ2-1	CASNDGGGTSNEQFF	TGTGCCAGCAATGACGGGGGAGGCACTAGCAATGAGCAGTTCTTC
NA	NA	TRBV5-1	TRBJ2-7	CASSLGQYEQYF	TGCGCCAGCAGCTTGGGCCAGTACGAGCAGTACTTC
NA	TRBD1	TRBV10-2	TRBJ1-1	CASRTDRGEAFF	TGCGCCAGCAGGACGGACAGGGGTGAAGCTTTCTTT
NA	NA	TRBV27	TRBJ1-1	CASSLDSGTEAFF	TGTGCCAGCAGTTTGGACAGTGGCACTGAAGCTTTCTTT
NA	NA	TRBV5-1	TRBJ2-2	CASSLRQPPDTGELFF	TGCGCCAGCAGCTTGAGACAGCCACCCGACACCGGGGAGCTGTTTTTT
NA	TRBD2	TRBV6-1	TRBJ2-1	CASSLAGGTNEQFF	TGTGCCAGCAGTCTAGCGGGGGGGACAAATGAGCAGTTCTTC
NA	TRBD2	TRBV5-1	TRBJ2-3	CASRGSGGATDTQYF	TGCGCCAGCAGGGGGAGCGGGGGGGCCACAGATACGCAGTATTTT
NA	NA	TRBV29-1	TRBJ2-4	CSVEPTDKNIQYF	TGCAGCGTTGAACCGACAGACAAAAACATTCAGTACTTC
once	TRBD1	TRBV7-9	TRBJ2-7	CASSGTGTGVYEQYF	TGTGCCAGCAGCGGGACCGGGACAGGGGTATACGAGCAGTACTTC
once	NA	TRBV6-5	TRBJ2-1	CASSPAAVAAEQFF	TGTGCCAGCAGCCCCGCTGCCGTAGCAGCTGAGCAGTTCTTC
NA	TRBD2	TRBV9	TRBJ2-3	CASGPQLAGTDTQYF	TGTGCCAGCGGGCCTCAACTAGCGGGGACAGATACGCAGTATTTT
NA	NA	TRBV27	TRBJ1-2	CASSLSQAANYGYTF	TGTGCCAGCAGTTTATCTCAGGCAGCTAACTATGGCTACACCTTC
NA	TRBD2	TRBV9	TRBJ2-2	CASSLGASGPGGELFF	TGTGCCAGCAGCCTAGGAGCTAGCGGTCCGGGCGGGGAGCTGTTTTTT
NA	NA	TRBV7-2	TRBJ2-1	CASSVLAPLGSEQFF	TGTGCCAGCAGCGTCTTAGCGCCATTAGGCAGTGAGCAGTTCTTC
NA	NA	TRBV7-9	TRBJ1-1	CASSLGATLADKDLIAFF	TGTGCCAGCAGCTTAGGGGCAACCCTGGCGGACAAGGACCTTATTGCTTTCTTT
NA	NA	TRBV30	TRBJ1-1	CAWSHLDSMNTEAFF	TGTGCCTGGAGCCACTTGGACAGTATGAACACTGAAGCTTTCTTT
NA	NA	TRBV2	TRBJ2-3	CASSERSNTDTQYF	TGTGCCAGCAGTGAGAGGTCCAACACAGATACGCAGTATTTT
NA	TRBD1	TRBV5-4	TRBJ1-1	CASSLGTVEAFF	TGTGCCAGCAGCCTAGGGACAGTTGAAGCTTTCTTT
NA	NA	TRBV28	TRBJ1-4	CASSLRGFEKLFF	TGTGCCAGCAGTTTACGAGGGTTTGAGAAACTGTTTTTT
NA	TRBD2	TRBV7-9	TRBJ2-7	CASSVGLAGAYEQYF	TGTGCCAGCAGCGTTGGACTAGCGGGAGCCTACGAGCAGTACTTC
NA	NA	TRBV5-1	TRBJ2-7	CASSREQGTYEQYF	TGCGCCAGCAGCAGGGAACAGGGAACCTACGAGCAGTACTTC